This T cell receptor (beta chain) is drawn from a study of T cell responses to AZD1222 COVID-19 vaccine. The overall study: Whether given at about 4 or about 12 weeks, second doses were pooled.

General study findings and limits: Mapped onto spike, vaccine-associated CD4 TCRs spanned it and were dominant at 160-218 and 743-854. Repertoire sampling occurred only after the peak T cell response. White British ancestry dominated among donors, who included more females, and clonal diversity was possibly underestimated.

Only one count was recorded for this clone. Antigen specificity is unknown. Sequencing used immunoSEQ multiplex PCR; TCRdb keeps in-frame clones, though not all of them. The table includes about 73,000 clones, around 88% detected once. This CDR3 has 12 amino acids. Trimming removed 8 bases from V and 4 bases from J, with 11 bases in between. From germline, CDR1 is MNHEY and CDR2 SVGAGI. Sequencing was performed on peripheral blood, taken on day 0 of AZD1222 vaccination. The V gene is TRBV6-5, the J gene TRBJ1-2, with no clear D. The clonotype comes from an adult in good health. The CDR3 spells CASFFPTYGYTF. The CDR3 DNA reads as TGTGCCAGCTTTTTCCCGACCTATGGCTACACCTTC.